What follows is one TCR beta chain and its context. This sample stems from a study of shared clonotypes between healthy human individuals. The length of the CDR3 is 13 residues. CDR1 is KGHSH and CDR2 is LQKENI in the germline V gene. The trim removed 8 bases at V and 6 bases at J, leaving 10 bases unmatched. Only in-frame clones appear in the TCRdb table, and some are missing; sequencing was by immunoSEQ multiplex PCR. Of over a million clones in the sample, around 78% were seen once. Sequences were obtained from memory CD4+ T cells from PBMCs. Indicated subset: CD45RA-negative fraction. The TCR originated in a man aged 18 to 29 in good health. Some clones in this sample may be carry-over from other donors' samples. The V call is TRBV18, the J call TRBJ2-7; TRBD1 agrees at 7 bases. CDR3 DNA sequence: TGTGCCAGCCTCCGCAAGGGGGCGGGCGAGCAGTACTTC. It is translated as CASLRKGAGEQYF.